One and the same sample provided the 26 T cell receptor beta chains below, sequenced in a study of blood T cells in healthy people across ages. For the second PCR, which ran for about 7 to 11 cycles, a sample-barcoded 5' primer and a J-beta primer mix were used. One entry per CDR3 protein, called by TCRdb with MiXCR from the 5' RACE reads. The table includes hundreds of thousands of distinct CDR3 sequences, around 48% detected once. Material: blood. The receptors were sampled from a woman aged 55-70 years in good health.

The chain recombines TRBV28 with TRBJ1-5; D ambiguous. Looked up from germline, CDR1 is MDHEN and CDR2 is SYDVKM. The CDR3 consists of 15 residues. Trimming stripped 3 bases from V and 3 bases from J, with 12 bases between. DNA for the CDR3: TGTGCCAGCAGTTTTATTGGCAGATTCAATCAGCCCCAGCATTTT. It yields the protein CASSFIGRFNQPQHF.

The chain has TRBV12-3 or TRBV12-4 and TRBJ2-7; 8 nucleotides agree with TRBD2. V lost 2 bases to trimming and J lost 6 bases; unmatched junction nucleotides: 12. CDR3 length equals 16 residues. DNA of the CDR3: TGTGCCAGCAGTTTAAGTGCAGTGGGCGGGACTAGCGAGCAGTACTTC. Translating gives CASSLSAVGGTSEQYF.

The chain links TRBV28 to TRBJ2-3; TRBD2 agrees at 12 bases. CDR1 MDHEN and CDR2 SYDVKM come from the germline V gene. With V trimmed by 5 bases and J by 0 bases, 15 bases remained unmatched. This CDR3 is 20 amino acids long. CDR3 coding DNA: TGTGCCAGCAGTGTCGGACTAGCGGGGTGGAGGGTTACTAGCACAGATACGCAGTATTTT. Residues: CASSVGLAGWRVTSTDTQYF. The whole variable domain, filled in from reference TRBV28 and TRBJ2-3, reads DVKVTQSSRYLVKRTGEKVFLECVQDMDHENMFWYRQDPGLGLRLIYFSYDVKMKEKGDIPEGYSVSREKKERFSLILESASTNQTSMYLCASSVGLAGWRVTSTDTQYFGPGTRLTVL.

This clonotype was recorded a few times. The J gene is TRBJ1-2, the V gene TRBV20-1, with 8 bases identical to TRBD1. V lost 6 bases to trimming and J lost 3 bases; unmatched junction nucleotides: 9. The CDR3 is made up of 14 amino acids. Germline V gives CDR1 DFQATT, CDR2 SNEGSKA (reference sequence). As DNA, the CDR3 is TGCAGTGCGAGCCCGACAGGGGCTGACTATGGCTACACCTTC. It is translated as CSASPTGADYGYTF.

The sample holds a few counts of this clonotype. V is TRBV20-1 and J is TRBJ2-7; 10 bases are shared with TRBD2. Trimming at V came to 0 bases and at J to 3 bases, leaving 11 bases not matched to a gene. The CDR3 covers 17 residues. CDR1 and CDR2 from the germline V gene are DFQATT and SNEGSKA (reference sequence). In nucleotides, the CDR3 is TGCAGTGCTAGAGATCGCCCTAGCGGGAGCATTCTCTACGAGCAGTACTTC. This encodes CSARDRPSGSILYEQYF.

V usage is TRBV20-1 and J usage is TRBJ2-5; tentatively, D is TRBD2 (6 bases). Matching the DNA end better, TRBJ2-7 makes the J call doubtful. In germline, CDR1 is DFQATT, CDR2 SNEGSKA (reference sequence). The CDR3 totals 14 residues. CDR3 protein: CSERSGTYPYEQYF. The CDR3 DNA is TGCAGTGAGAGATCTGGGACTTACCCCTACGAGCAGTACTTC.

This clonotype came up a few times. The chain joins TRBV9 to TRBJ2-1, with D tentatively TRBD1 (5 bases). The CDR3 totals 12 residues. The V end was cut by 7 bases, the J end by 4 bases, with 9 bases between. In germline, CDR1 is SGDLS, CDR2 YYNGEE. The CDR3 nucleotides read TGTGCCAGCTCCACAGGTTACAATGAGCAGTTCTTC. It encodes CASSTGYNEQFF.

This clonotype was counted ten times or more. This sequence joins TRBV10-3 and TRBJ2-7; D not certain. The ends were cut back, 6 bases at V and 0 bases at J, with 9 bases in the middle. This CDR3 is built from 13 residues. Germline assignment: CDR1 ENHRY and CDR2 SYGVKD. The CDR3 coding sequence is TGTGCCATCAGCCAGGACCTCTCCTACGAGCAGTACTTC. Amino acid sequence: CAISQDLSYEQYF.

This clonotype has just a few counts. The chain recombines TRBV20-1 with TRBJ2-5, with D hard to call. Between the trimmed V and J ends, which lost 6 bases and 4 bases, there was a span of 12 bases. Germline lookup yields CDR1 DFQATT and CDR2 SNEGSKA (reference sequence). The CDR3 consists of 12 residues. DNA of the CDR3: TGCAGTGCCCCAGCCCGTTTAGAGACCCAGTACTTC. Protein: CSAPARLETQYF.

In its sample, this clonotype was seen a few times. The chain couples TRBV20-1 to TRBJ2-5, with a possible D match to TRBD2 (6 bases). V lost 5 bases to trimming and J lost 5 bases, with 15 bases between them. Germline V gene sequence: CDR1 DFQATT, CDR2 SNEGSKA (reference sequence). This CDR3 has 13 residues. CDR3 nucleotide sequence: TGCAGTGCTGGGGGTTTGGAGGGGGAGACCCAGTACTTC. Translation gives CSAGGLEGETQYF.

The table lists this clonotype with many counts. The J gene is TRBJ2-5, the V gene TRBV11-2, with 7 bases fitting TRBD2. The V segment lost 4 bases and the J segment 11 bases; nucleotides outside the gene matches: 19. CDR3 length equals 16 residues. Looked up from germline, CDR1 is SGHAT and CDR2 is FQNNGV. Written as DNA, the CDR3 is TGTGCCAGCAGCTCCCTCCCTAGCGGAGTGCACAATGAGCAGTACTTC. Protein sequence: CASSSLPSGVHNEQYF.

The chain carries TRBV6-6 and TRBJ2-7; D could derive from TRBD1 or TRBD2 (5 bases each). The better agreement between TRBJ2-5 and the DNA end casts doubt on the J call. CDR3 length: 12 residues. Germline V gene lookup returns CDR1 MNHNY and CDR2 SVGAGI (reference sequence). The CDR3 nucleotides read TGTGCCAGCAGTTGGGGACGTGAGACCCAGTACTTC. This encodes CASSWGRETQYF.

This clonotype was seen many times. This rearrangement joins TRBV20-1 to TRBJ2-5; D is ambiguous. The ends were cut back, 5 bases at V and 0 bases at J, with 7 bases in the middle. The germline V gene has CDR1 DFQATT and CDR2 SNEGSKA (reference sequence). CDR3 length: 12 amino acids. CDR3 residues: CSAVKYQETQYF. Written as DNA, the CDR3 is TGCAGTGCTGTTAAGTACCAAGAGACCCAGTACTTC.

This chain joins TRBV7-3 and TRBJ2-3; TRBD2 agrees at 7 bases. The germline CDR1 and CDR2 sequences are SGHTA and FQGTGA. This CDR3 has 15 residues. With 2 bases clipped from V and 4 bases from J, the junction kept 6 bases outside the gene matches. The CDR3 loop is CASSLQAGTPDTQYF. Here the CDR3 DNA reads TGTGCCAGCAGCTTACAAGCGGGAACCCCAGATACGCAGTATTTT.

This clonotype showed up just a few times. The chain uses TRBV7-2 and TRBJ2-7; the D call may be TRBD1 or TRBD2 (7 bases each). Trimming stripped 5 bases from V and 6 bases from J, with 26 bases between. CDR3 size: 17 residues. The germline gives CDR1 SGHTA, CDR2 FQGNSA. For the CDR3, the DNA is TGTGCCAGCAGCCCAGCGGGGACAGTACGACTGGCGGGCGAGCAGTACTTC. Protein product: CASSPAGTVRLAGEQYF. Filled out from reference TRBV7-2 and TRBJ2-7, the complete variable domain reads GAGVSQSPSNKVTEKGKDVELRCDPISGHTALYWYRQSLGQGLEFLIYFQGNSAPDKSGLPSDRFSAERTGGSVSTLTIQRTQQEDSAVYLCASSPAGTVRLAGEQYFGPGTRLTVT.

The chain joins TRBV7-2 to TRBJ2-2, with a weak D call TRBD2 (6 bases). The germline gives CDR1 SGHTA, CDR2 FQGNSA. The CDR3 extends over 14 amino acids. V was clipped by 4 bases and J by 0 bases, with 6 bases between them. CDR3 region: CASSWDSNTGELFF. CDR3 bases: TGTGCCAGCAGCTGGGACTCGAACACCGGGGAGCTGTTTTTT.

The chain joins TRBV5-1 to TRBJ2-3, with D perhaps TRBD2 (5 bases). Germline CDR1 and CDR2: SGHRS and YFSETQ. The V end was cut by 4 bases, the J end by 4 bases, with 13 bases between. This CDR3 region has 14 residues. The DNA for the CDR3 is TGCGCCAGCAGCCAAACTAGGGCGGCAGATACGCAGTATTTT. Its translation: CASSQTRAADTQYF. The whole variable domain, filled in from reference TRBV5-1 and TRBJ2-3, reads KAGVTQTPRYLIKTRGQQVTLSCSPISGHRSVSWYQQTPGQGLQFLFEYFSETQRNKGNFPGRFSGRQFSNSRSEMNVSTLELGDSALYLCASSQTRAADTQYFGPGTRLTVL.

This clonotype turned up a few times. This chain joins TRBV2 and TRBJ2-1; 10 nucleotides match TRBD2. This CDR3 has 17 amino acids. Germline V CDR1 and CDR2: SNHLY, FYNNEI. With V trimmed by 7 bases and J by 0 bases, 9 bases remained unmatched. The CDR3 DNA follows: TGTGCCAGCATTTGGGGGAGCGGGAGGGTCTCCTACAATGAGCAGTTCTTC. Translating gives CASIWGSGRVSYNEQFF.

The V gene is TRBV10-3, the J gene TRBJ2-7, with 10 bases lining up with TRBD1. Trimming cost V 6 bases and J 5 bases; bases outside gene matches: 4. Germline V CDR1 and CDR2: ENHRY, SYGVKD. This CDR3 region has 13 residues. CDR3 nucleotide sequence: TGTGCCATCAGGGGACAGGGGAAGGACGAGCAGTACTTC. This sequence encodes CAIRGQGKDEQYF.

The V and J genes are TRBV7-8 and TRBJ2-5; D call uncertain. The DNA matches TRBJ2-7 better at its end, which makes the J call doubtful. This CDR3 contains 14 residues. Per the germline V gene, CDR1 is SGHVS and CDR2 is FQNEAQ. This CDR3 reads CASSLGQLLSEQYF. CDR3 nucleotide sequence: TGTGCCAGCAGCTTAGGGCAGCTCCTTTCCGAGCAGTACTTC.

The rearrangement joins TRBV7-2 to TRBJ2-4; 11 nucleotides agree with TRBD2. The J call may be in error: the DNA end matches TRBJ2-7 better. The CDR3 sequence is 18 residues long. Per germline, CDR1 SGHTA and CDR2 FQGNSA. CDR3 bases: TGTGCCAGCAGCTTAGTGGCGGGGACTAGCGGAACGTACTACGAGCAGTACTTC. This gives the protein CASSLVAGTSGTYYEQYF.

J is TRBJ1-1 and V is TRBV7-9, with 7 bases aligning to TRBD1. The J segment lost 1 base and the V segment lost 4 bases, leaving 0 bases of the junction unmatched. Germline V gene lookup returns CDR1 SEHNR and CDR2 FQNEAQ (reference sequence). CDR3 length: 13 residues. The CDR3 DNA reads as TGTGCCAGCAGCTGGACAGGGAACACTGAAGCTTTCTTT. Encoded protein: CASSWTGNTEAFF.

In this sample, this clonotype turned up a few times. The chain joins TRBV9 to TRBJ2-7; no reliable D call. The CDR3 contains 15 residues. With 4 bases removed from V and 3 bases from J, the gap between germline ends came to 17 bases. Germline assignment: CDR1 SGDLS and CDR2 YYNGEE. This chain's CDR3 is CASSSAGSSFYEQYF. CDR3 nucleotides: TGTGCCAGCAGCTCAGCCGGGTCTTCGTTCTACGAGCAGTACTTC.

There are a few counts of this clonotype. The chain uses TRBV20-1 and TRBJ1-6, with D possibly matching TRBD1 (6 bases). The CDR3 runs 15 residues. CDR1 and CDR2 (germline): DFQATT, SNEGSKA (reference sequence). The V and J ends lost 2 bases and 9 bases respectively, with 17 bases between them. The CDR3 region has the DNA TGCAGTGCTAGAACTACAGGGTTGCAAGGTTCACCCCTCCACTTT. Protein product: CSARTTGLQGSPLHF.

The CDR3 loop reads CSASNTGKGHTEAFF. DNA of the CDR3: TGCAGTGCTAGTAACACAGGGAAGGGGCACACTGAAGCTTTCTTT. V is TRBV20-1 and J is TRBJ1-1; TRBD1 is a possible D gene (6 bases). Germline V CDR1 and CDR2: DFQATT, SNEGSKA (reference sequence). Trimming pared 3 bases from V and 3 bases from J, leaving 17 bases between. The CDR3 has 15 residues.

J is TRBJ1-1 and V is TRBV10-3; unclear D gene. V was trimmed by 8 bases and J by 3 bases, leaving 22 bases between them. This CDR3 region has 16 residues. CDR1 is ENHRY, CDR2 SYGVKD, per germline. The CDR3 bases are TGTGCCATCGCGTCCAGGCAAGGGAAGGTGGACACTGAAGCTTTCTTT. It codes for CAIASRQGKVDTEAFF.